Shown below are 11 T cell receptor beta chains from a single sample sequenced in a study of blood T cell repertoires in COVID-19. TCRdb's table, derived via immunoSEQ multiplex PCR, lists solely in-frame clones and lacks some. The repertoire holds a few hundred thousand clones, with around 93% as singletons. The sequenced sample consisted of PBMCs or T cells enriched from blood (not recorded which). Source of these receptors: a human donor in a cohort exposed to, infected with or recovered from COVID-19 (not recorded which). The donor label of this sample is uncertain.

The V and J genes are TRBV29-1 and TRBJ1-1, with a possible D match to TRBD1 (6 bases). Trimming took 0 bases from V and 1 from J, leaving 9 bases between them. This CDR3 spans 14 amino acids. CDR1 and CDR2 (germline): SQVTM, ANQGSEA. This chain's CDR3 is CSVEDTGKNTEAFF. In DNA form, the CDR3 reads TGCAGCGTTGAAGATACAGGGAAGAACACTGAAGCTTTCTTT.

The CDR3 reads CASSPRVDRPSYEQYF. The CDR3 nucleotides read TGTGCCAGCAGCCCCCGAGTGGACAGACCTTCCTACGAGCAGTACTTC. V usage is TRBV7-8 and J usage is TRBJ2-7, with TRBD1 as a possible D gene (6 bases). The CDR3 is made up of 16 amino acids. Germline V gene sequence: CDR1 SGHVS, CDR2 FQNEAQ. V shed 5 bases and J shed 1 base, with 18 bases lying between them.

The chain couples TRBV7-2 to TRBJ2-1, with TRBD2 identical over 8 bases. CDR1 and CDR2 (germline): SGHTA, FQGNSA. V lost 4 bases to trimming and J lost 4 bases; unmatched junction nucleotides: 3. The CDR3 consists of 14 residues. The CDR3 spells CASSSRGGYNEQFF. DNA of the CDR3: TGTGCCAGCAGCTCCCGGGGGGGGTACAATGAGCAGTTCTTC.

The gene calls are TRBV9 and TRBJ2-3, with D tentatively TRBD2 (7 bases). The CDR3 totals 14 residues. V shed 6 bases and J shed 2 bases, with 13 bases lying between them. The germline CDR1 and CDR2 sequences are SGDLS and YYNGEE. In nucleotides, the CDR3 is TGTGCCAGCAAAGGGGGGGAGCCCACAGATACGCAGTATTTT. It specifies CASKGGEPTDTQYF.

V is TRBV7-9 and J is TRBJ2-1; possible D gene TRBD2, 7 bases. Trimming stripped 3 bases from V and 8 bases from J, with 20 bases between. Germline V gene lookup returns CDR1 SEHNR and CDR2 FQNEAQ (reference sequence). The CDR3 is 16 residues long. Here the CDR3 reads CASSLRGGLNRDEQFF. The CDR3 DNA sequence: TGTGCCAGCAGCTTGAGGGGGGGCCTGAATCGCGATGAGCAGTTCTTC.

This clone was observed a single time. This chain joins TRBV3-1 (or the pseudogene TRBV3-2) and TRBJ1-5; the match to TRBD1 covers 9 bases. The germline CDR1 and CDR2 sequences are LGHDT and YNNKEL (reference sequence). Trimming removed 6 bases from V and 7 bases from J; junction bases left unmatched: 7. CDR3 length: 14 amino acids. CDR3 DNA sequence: TGTGCCAGCAGTCGCACAGGGGGCAGACAGCCCCAGCATTTT. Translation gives CASSRTGGRQPQHF.

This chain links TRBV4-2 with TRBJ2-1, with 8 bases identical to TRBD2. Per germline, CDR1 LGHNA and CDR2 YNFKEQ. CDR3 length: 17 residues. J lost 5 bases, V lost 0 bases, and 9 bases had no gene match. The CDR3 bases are TGTGCCAGCAGCCAAGATCTTGTCGGGGGGGGAAACAATGAGCAGTTCTTC. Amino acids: CASSQDLVGGGNNEQFF.

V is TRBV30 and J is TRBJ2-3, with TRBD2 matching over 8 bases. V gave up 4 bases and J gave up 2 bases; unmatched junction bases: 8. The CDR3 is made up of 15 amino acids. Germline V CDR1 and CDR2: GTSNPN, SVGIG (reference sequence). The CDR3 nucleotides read TGTGCCTGGACACGTCGCGGGGGGAACACAGATACGCAGTATTTT. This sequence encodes CAWTRRGGNTDTQYF. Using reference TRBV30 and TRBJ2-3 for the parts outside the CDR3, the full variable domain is SQTIHQWPATLVQPVGSPLSLECTVEGTSNPNLYWYRQAAGRGLQLLFYSVGIGQISSEVPQNLSASRPQDRQFILSSKKLLLSDSGFYLCAWTRRGGNTDTQYFGPGTRLTVL.

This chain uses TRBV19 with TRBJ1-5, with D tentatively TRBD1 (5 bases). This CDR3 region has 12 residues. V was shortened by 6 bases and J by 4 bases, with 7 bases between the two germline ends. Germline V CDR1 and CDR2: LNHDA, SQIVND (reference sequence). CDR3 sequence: CASRGGNQPQHF. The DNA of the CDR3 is TGTGCCAGTAGGGGGGGGAATCAGCCCCAGCATTTT. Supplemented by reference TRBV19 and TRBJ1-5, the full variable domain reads DGGITQSPKYLFRKEGQNVTLSCEQNLNHDAMYWYRQDPGQGLRLIYYSQIVNDFQKGDIAEGYSVSREKKESFPLTVTSAQKNPTAFYLCASRGGNQPQHFGDGTRLSIL.

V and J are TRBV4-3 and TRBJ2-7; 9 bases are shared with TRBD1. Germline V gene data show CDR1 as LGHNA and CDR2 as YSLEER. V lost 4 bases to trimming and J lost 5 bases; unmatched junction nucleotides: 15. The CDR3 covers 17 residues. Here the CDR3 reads CASSRNAVGTGRNEQYF. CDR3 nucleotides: TGCGCCAGCAGCCGGAATGCTGTCGGGACAGGGCGCAACGAGCAGTACTTC.

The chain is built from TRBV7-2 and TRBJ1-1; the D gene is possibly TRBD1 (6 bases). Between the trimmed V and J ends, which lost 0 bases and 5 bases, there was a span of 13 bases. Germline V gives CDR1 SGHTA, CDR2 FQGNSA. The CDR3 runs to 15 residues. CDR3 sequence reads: CASSLALGANTEAFF. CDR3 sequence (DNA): TGTGCCAGCAGCTTAGCTCTGGGGGCAAATACTGAAGCTTTCTTT.